Given below is one T cell receptor (beta chain) in context. The target of this receptor is not known. No base quality values were provided; no much bigger clone lies one nucleotide off. Synovial fluid samples and blood samples obtained from the same ankylosing spondylitis patients were matched. Sequencing took place on an Illumina HiSeq 2500. Quantitative 5'-RACE with molecular barcodes was the method used to prepare the TCR beta libraries. For the original study's pipeline: A new computational method, built on a probabilistic model of VDJ rearrangement, was used to identify disease-linked TCR variants. TCRdb passed the public sequencing reads through fastp at Q25 and MiXCR, retaining productive beta sequences. Rows are combined by CDR3 protein, so each entry shows the most common genes and DNA. These V and J calls originate from TCRdb's pipeline instead of the authors' own analysis. In all, the sample holds about 66,000 distinct CDR3 sequences, and about 6.2% of those were seen once. The ten top clones hold 5% of the sample.

These data come from a study of CD8 T cells in ankylosing spondylitis (dated by TCRdb to the late 2010s). With regard to the full study: The study set out to find disease-linked TCR variants by profiling T cell receptor beta repertoires in ankylosing spondylitis patients and healthy donors. The full study cohort comprised 25 ankylosing spondylitis patients and about 110 healthy donors. Peripheral blood was sampled, and synovial fluid was also collected from ankylosing spondylitis patients.

CDR1 and CDR2 (SGHAT, FQNNGV) derive from the germline V gene. Including cysteine and phenylalanine, the CDR3 has 14 amino acids. The only DNA kept is the CDR3, 42 bases in frame from the first base. The germline ends are 12 bases apart after V is trimmed by 6 bases and J by 0 bases. On the study overall, not on this receptor specifically: Some motif variants had previously been reported in the synovial fluid and blood of reactive arthritis patients, which suggests shared mechanisms of disease initiation. According to the report, matched synovial fluid samples from ankylosing spondylitis patients were significantly enriched for the disease-linked clones. Blood from ankylosing spondylitis patients appeared to be characterized by a TCR beta motif made up of seven or eight highly homologous amino acid variants. In peripheral blood, the disease-linked clones were found at relatively low frequencies and had a CD8+ phenotype.

The rearranged chain carries TRBV11-2 and TRBJ2-7, with no reliable assignment of the D segment. Material for sequencing was synovial fluid, either unsorted or a sorted T cell fraction (not recorded which). The TCR comes from a male donor with ankylosing spondylitis. The CDR3 corresponds to CASSQMWSSYEQYF. DNA sequence: TGTGCCAGCAGTCAAATGTGGAGCTCCTACGAGCAGTACTTC.